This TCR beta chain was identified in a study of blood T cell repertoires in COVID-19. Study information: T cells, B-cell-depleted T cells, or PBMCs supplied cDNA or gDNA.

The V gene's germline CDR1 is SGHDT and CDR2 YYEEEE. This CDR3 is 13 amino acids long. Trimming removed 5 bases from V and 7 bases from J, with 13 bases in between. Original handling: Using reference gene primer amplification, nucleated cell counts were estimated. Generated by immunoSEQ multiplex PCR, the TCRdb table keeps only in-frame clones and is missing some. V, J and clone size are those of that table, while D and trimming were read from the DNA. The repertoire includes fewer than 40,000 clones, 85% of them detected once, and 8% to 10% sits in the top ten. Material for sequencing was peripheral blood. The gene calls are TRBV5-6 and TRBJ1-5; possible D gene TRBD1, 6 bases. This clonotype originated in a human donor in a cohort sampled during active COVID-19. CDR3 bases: TGTGCCAGCAGTCCAGGGGTAAGCCAGCCCCAGCATTTT. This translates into CASSPGVSQPQHF.